A selection of T cell receptor beta chains follows, all from one sample in a study of metastatic and nonmetastatic thyroid tumors. MiXCR was used by TCRdb to re-call the PCR reads. The profile shows 12,000 or so clones, more than 25% of them singletons. Sequenced material: adjacent normal tissue. All receptors come from a male donor with papillary thyroid cancer or a benign thyroid nodule (not recorded which). Some clones in this sample may be carry-over from other donors' samples. Both conserved end residues are part of each CDR3. The D gene is left open where the match is weak. Only some rows state a clone size, as once, few, many or a class for expanded clones.

TRBJ1-4 | few | - | TRBV2 | TGTGCCAGCAGTAGAGGAGGGGCTAATGAAAAACTGTTTTTT | CASSRGGANEKLFF
TRBJ1-5 | few | TRBD1 | TRBV6-2/TRBV6-3 | TGTGCCAGCAGTTACTCGGGGGTTGGGCAGGGGGCAATGAGCAATCAGCCCCAGCATTTT | CASSYSGVGQGAMSNQPQHF
TRBJ1-2 | - | TRBD1 | TRBV6-1 | TGTGCCAGCAGTGCCTCAGGGGGAGGCTACACCTTC | CASSASGGGYTF
TRBJ1-6 | - | - | TRBV30 | TGTGCCTGGGCCCAGGGCTCACCCCTCCACTTT | CAWAQGSPLHF
TRBJ1-2 | - | - | TRBV7-9 | TGTGCCAGCAGCTTAGACGGAGTATATGGCTACACCTTC | CASSLDGVYGYTF
TRBJ2-6 | - | - | TRBV19 | TGTGCCAGTAGTACTGGACAGACCTGGGGGGCCAACGTCCTGACTTTC | CASSTGQTWGANVLTF
TRBJ1-2 | - | - | TRBV9 | TGTGCCAGCAGCGGCACTAACTATGGCTACACCTTC | CASSGTNYGYTF
TRBJ1-2 | few | TRBD1 | TRBV28 | TGTGCCAGCAACGTCCAACAGGGGAAGGGTTACTATGGCTACACCTTC | CASNVQQGKGYYGYTF
TRBJ1-5 | - | TRBD1 | TRBV7-9 | TGTGCCAGCAGCCGGGAGGGGGACAGATATCAGCCCCAGCATTTT | CASSREGDRYQPQHF
TRBJ2-3 | medium-sized | - | TRBV20-1 | TGCAGTGCTAGAGTAGACACAGATACGCAGTATTTT | CSARVDTDTQYF
TRBJ2-7 | medium-sized | TRBD2 | TRBV20-1 | TGCAGTGCCCACGAGCGGGAGGGGGGAGGAGAGCAGTACTTC | CSAHEREGGGEQYF